This entry lists 13 T cell receptor beta chains sequenced from one sample in a study of cytomegalovirus exposure and HLA in healthy donors. 60 Vbeta and 13 Jbeta primers were used in PCR. Generated by immunoSEQ multiplex PCR, the TCRdb table keeps only in-frame clones and is missing some. The sample yields some 98,000 clones, roughly four fifths seen once. Sequencing used PBMCs. The receptors were sampled from a human donor in good health.

The chain employs TRBV5-1 and TRBJ2-3; D perhaps matches TRBD2 (5 bases). Trimming cost V 0 bases and J 6 bases, with 14 bases left between them. This CDR3 comprises 15 residues. Germline assignment: CDR1 SGHRS and CDR2 YFSETQ. The CDR3 coding sequence is TGCGCCAGCAGCTTGGGCGGGCAGAAGGAGGATACGCAGTATTTT. Amino acid sequence: CASSLGGQKEDTQYF.

CDR3 loop: CASSPVRRAGNQPQHF. The DNA for the CDR3 is TGTGCCAGCAGCCCCGTTCGGAGGGCTGGCAATCAGCCCCAGCATTTT. The chain employs TRBV28 and TRBJ1-5; D remains unclear. Trimming left V 6 bases short and J 2 bases short, with 17 bases between. CDR1 and CDR2 from the germline V gene are MDHEN and SYDVKM. The CDR3 sequence is 16 residues long.

This clone has just one count. CDR3 amino acids: CASSPSGTSGKGADTQYF. The CDR3 bases are TGTGCCAGCAGTCCCTCCGGGACTAGCGGGAAAGGGGCAGATACGCAGTATTTT. The chain recombines TRBV28 with TRBJ2-3; TRBD2 aligns across 13 bases. Germline V gene lookup returns CDR1 MDHEN and CDR2 SYDVKM. CDR3 length: 18 residues. J gave up 4 bases and V 5 bases, and 12 bases lay outside the gene matches.

J is TRBJ2-1 and V is TRBV6-4; 12 nucleotides match TRBD2. The germline gives CDR1 MRHNA, CDR2 SNTAGT. The CDR3 consists of 15 residues. The trim removed 2 bases at V and 5 bases at J, leaving 1 base unmatched. The CDR3 loop is CASSDTSGGHNEQFF. The CDR3 DNA is TGTGCCAGCAGTGACACTAGCGGGGGGCACAATGAGCAGTTCTTC.

The chain couples TRBV5-1 to TRBJ2-3; 10 bases are shared with TRBD2. After removal of 0 bases from V and 2 bases from J, the junction contained 9 bases not matched to a gene. CDR1 and CDR2 from the germline V gene are SGHRS and YFSETQ. The CDR3 has 18 amino acids. Here the CDR3 reads CASSLGASGSVPTDTQYF. Here the CDR3 DNA reads TGCGCCAGCAGCTTGGGGGCTAGCGGGAGTGTACCCACAGATACGCAGTATTTT.

The rearrangement links TRBV7-2 to TRBJ2-3; 10 bases agree with TRBD2. CDR1 is SGHTA and CDR2 is FQGNSA in the germline V gene. The J segment lost 3 bases and the V segment lost 2 bases, leaving 11 bases of the junction unmatched. The CDR3 is 18 residues long. The CDR3 region is CASSLSPIAGGLTDTQYF. The CDR3 nucleotides are TGTGCCAGCAGCTTATCCCCGATAGCGGGGGGCCTGACAGATACGCAGTATTTT.

The chain has TRBV18 and TRBJ2-7; 13 nucleotides match TRBD2. Germline values: CDR1 KGHSH, CDR2 LQKENI. This CDR3 is built from 14 residues. Trimming cost V 3 bases and J 4 bases; bases outside gene matches: 0. The CDR3 here is CASSPTSGRYEQYF. The CDR3, as DNA: TGTGCCAGCTCACCGACTAGCGGGAGGTACGAGCAGTACTTC.

This clone was seen only once. The J gene is TRBJ1-5, the V gene TRBV19; perhaps TRBD1 as D (6 bases). Germline V lookup: CDR1 LNHDA, CDR2 SQIVND (reference sequence). CDR3 size: 16 residues. V lost 6 bases and J lost 0, with 15 bases in between. CDR3 residues: CASSVRGGLSNQPQHF. CDR3 in DNA: TGTGCCAGTAGCGTCCGGGGGGGGCTTAGCAATCAGCCCCAGCATTTT. The variable domain in full, with the rest retrieved from reference TRBV19 and TRBJ1-5, is DGGITQSPKYLFRKEGQNVTLSCEQNLNHDAMYWYRQDPGQGLRLIYYSQIVNDFQKGDIAEGYSVSREKKESFPLTVTSAQKNPTAFYLCASSVRGGLSNQPQHFGDGTRLSIL.

The count of this clone is one. CDR3 protein: CASSPEGRTDTQYF. The DNA of the CDR3 is TGTGCCAGCTCACCGGAGGGCCGTACAGATACGCAGTATTTT. The chain carries TRBV18 and TRBJ2-3; D is perhaps TRBD2 (6 bases). Germline CDR1 is KGHSH and CDR2 is LQKENI. V dropped 3 bases and J dropped 3 bases, with 10 bases sitting between them. This CDR3 spans 14 amino acids.

This rearrangement joins TRBV19 to TRBJ1-2, with no clear D. The CDR3 is made up of 13 amino acids. CDR1 and CDR2 from the germline V gene are LNHDA and SQIVND (reference sequence). Trimming stripped 6 bases from V and 2 bases from J, with 10 bases between. CDR3 in amino acids: CASRETANYGYTF. In nucleotides, the CDR3 is TGTGCCAGTAGAGAAACAGCCAACTATGGCTACACCTTC.

This clone was seen only once. This rearrangement joins TRBV28 to TRBJ2-1; a weak D match, TRBD2 (6 bases). Trimming removed 2 bases at V and 7 bases at J, with 12 bases between. Germline CDR1 is MDHEN and CDR2 is SYDVKM. The CDR3 is 14 amino acids. The CDR3, as DNA: TGTGCCAGCAGTTTACTCGAGGCGGGAAATGAGCAGTTCTTC. It yields the protein CASSLLEAGNEQFF.

The chain combines TRBV11-3 with TRBJ2-3; the match to TRBD1 covers 8 bases. Germline V CDR1 and CDR2: SGHNT, YENEEA. V was pared by 5 bases and J by 1 base, with 8 bases of the junction left unmatched. There are 16 residues in the CDR3. The CDR3 region is CASSDRQGAGTDTQYF. The CDR3 region has the DNA TGTGCCAGCAGCGACCGTCAGGGGGCTGGCACAGATACGCAGTATTTT.

V and J are TRBV21-1 and TRBJ2-1; the DNA was not used to check the table's D call, TRBD2. TRBV21-1 is shown as a pseudogene. The CDR3 totals 18 residues. CDR3 in DNA: TGTGCCAGCCCACCGGGCCCAGCGGGAGGGGGAGCCTACAATGAGCAGTTCTTC. The encoded protein is CASPPGPAGGGAYNEQFF.